This T cell receptor (beta chain) appears in the sequencing data of a study of cytomegalovirus exposure and HLA in healthy donors. Broader study findings: Later analysis reportedly placed an Asian-associated ancestry cluster below the roughly 700-donor mean in N-insertions. Later analysis suggested links between common viral pathogens and several top significant clusters. Among TCR sequences, most were rare, though some public TCRs appeared in many donors.

Germline V gene data show CDR1 as MGHRA and CDR2 as YSYEKL. The CDR3 consists of 17 residues. V gave up 1 base and J gave up 0 bases, with 15 bases separating them. Of note for this clone: Its antigen is still unknown.

The PCR contained 60 Vbeta and 13 Jbeta primers. Under the authors' procedure: The authors later counted about 80 million unique TCR beta chains, roughly 10 million of them shared. Assay: immunoSEQ multiplex PCR; the TCRdb copy retains only in-frame clones and omits some. V and J calls and clone size are as listed in that table; D and trimming were resolved from the DNA. Among about 120,000 clones listed, 81% were seen once. The TCR originated in a man aged 35 to 55 in good health and CMV-seronegative. The J gene is TRBJ1-1, the V gene TRBV4-1, with D possibly being TRBD1 (6 bases). Sequencing was done on a sample of PBMCs. The DNA of the CDR3 is TGCGCCAGCAGCCAAGGGAGACAGGCTGGTATGAACACTGAAGCTTTCTTT. It encodes CASSQGRQAGMNTEAFF.